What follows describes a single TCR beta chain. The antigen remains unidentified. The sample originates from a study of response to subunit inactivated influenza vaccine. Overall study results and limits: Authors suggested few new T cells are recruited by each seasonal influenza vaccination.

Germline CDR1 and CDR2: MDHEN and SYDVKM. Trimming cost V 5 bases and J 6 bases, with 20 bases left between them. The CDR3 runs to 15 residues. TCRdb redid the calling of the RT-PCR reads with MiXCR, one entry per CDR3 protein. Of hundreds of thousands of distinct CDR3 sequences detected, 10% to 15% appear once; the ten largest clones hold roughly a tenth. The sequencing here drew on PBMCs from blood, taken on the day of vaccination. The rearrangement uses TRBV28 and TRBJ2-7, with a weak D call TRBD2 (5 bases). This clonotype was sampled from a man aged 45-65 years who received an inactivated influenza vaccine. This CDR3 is CASSLVHGGGSEQYF. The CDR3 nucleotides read TGTGCCAGCAGTCTCGTCCACGGTGGAGGCTCCGAGCAGTACTTC.